The 14 T cell receptor beta chains in this list originate from one sample, sequenced in a study of cytomegalovirus exposure and HLA in healthy donors. 60 Vbeta and 13 Jbeta primers were used in PCR. Profiling relied on immunoSEQ multiplex PCR, and the TCRdb table lists in-frame clones only, not all of them. Seen here are about 160,000 clones, roughly 80% observed once, and the top ten hold around 3.5%. Sample: PBMCs. The receptors come from a man aged 30 to 45 in good health and CMV-seropositive.

This chain connects TRBV4-2 to TRBJ2-3; 9 bases map to TRBD2. J lost 4 bases, V lost 0 bases, and 2 bases had no gene match. The length of the CDR3 is 15 residues. CDR1 LGHNA and CDR2 YNFKEQ come from the germline V gene. In DNA, the CDR3 is TGTGCCAGCAGCCAAGAAGCGGGGGGCGCAGATACGCAGTATTTT. It encodes CASSQEAGGADTQYF.

V and J are TRBV28 and TRBJ2-7; D gene unclear. Trimming took off 7 bases at V and 3 bases at J, with 16 bases between the two ends. Germline V gene lookup returns CDR1 MDHEN and CDR2 SYDVKM. This CDR3 spans 14 amino acids. Here the CDR3 reads CASTSPYSGYEQYF. CDR3 coding DNA: TGTGCCAGCACCTCTCCCTATTCAGGCTACGAGCAGTACTTC. Using reference TRBV28 and TRBJ2-7 for the parts outside the CDR3, the full variable domain is DVKVTQSSRYLVKRTGEKVFLECVQDMDHENMFWYRQDPGLGLRLIYFSYDVKMKEKGDIPEGYSVSREKKERFSLILESASTNQTSMYLCASTSPYSGYEQYFGPGTRLTVT.

This rearrangement joins TRBV27 to TRBJ2-5; 9 bases align to TRBD1. Looked up from germline, CDR1 is MNHEY and CDR2 is SMNVEV (reference sequence). CDR3 length: 15 amino acids. The ends lost 5 bases at V and 5 bases at J; junction bases unmatched: 9. The CDR3 protein is CASSAWTGDWETQYF. As DNA, the CDR3 is TGTGCCAGCAGTGCCTGGACAGGGGATTGGGAGACCCAGTACTTC.

The rearrangement joins TRBV30 to TRBJ2-5; 9 nucleotides align to TRBD2. The junction had 12 bases not matched to a gene; V was cut back by 1 base and J by 6 bases. The CDR3 has 16 residues. The germline V gene encodes CDR1 GTSNPN and CDR2 SVGIG (reference sequence). This CDR3 reads CAWSASGRGGVKTQYF. The CDR3 DNA reads as TGTGCCTGGAGTGCTTCTGGGCGGGGGGGCGTGAAGACCCAGTACTTC.

The CDR3 sequence is CASSLTPVGGTVEQYF. Written as DNA, the CDR3 is TGTGCCAGCAGCTTAACGCCCGTGGGGGGGACCGTCGAGCAGTACTTC. The V call is TRBV7-6, the J call TRBJ2-7; 7 bases agree with TRBD2. V lost 2 bases to trimming and J lost 6 bases; unmatched junction nucleotides: 13. The CDR3 extends over 16 amino acids. Per germline, CDR1 SGHVS and CDR2 FNYEAQ.

Notes on this clone: One junction end does not reproduce the germline sequence, and a read error may be involved. The chain employs TRBV2 and TRBJ1-5, with D possibly being TRBD1 (5 bases). Germline V CDR1 and CDR2: SNHLY, FYNNEI. The CDR3 covers 15 residues. The CDR3 protein is CASSEDYPSQGLVDF. CDR3 nucleotides: TGTGCCAGCAGTGAGGATTATCCTAGTCAGGGCTTGGTGGATTTT.

This chain links TRBV7-3 with TRBJ2-2, with TRBD2 as a possible D gene (6 bases). CDR3 length: 15 amino acids. Trimming removed 5 bases from V and 0 bases from J, with 10 bases in between. CDR1 and CDR2 from the germline V gene are SGHTA and FQGTGA. As DNA, the CDR3 is TGTGCCAGCAGCCCCGGGACTCCGAACACCGGGGAGCTGTTTTTT. Translation gives CASSPGTPNTGELFF.

The chain carries TRBV29-1 and TRBJ2-7, with D possibly being TRBD2 (5 bases). Germline CDR1 reads SQVTM; CDR2 reads ANQGSEA. The CDR3 covers 12 residues. V lost 3 bases and J lost 3, with 9 bases in between. CDR3 bases: TGCAGCGTTGATGGCGAGGGCTACGAGCAGTACTTC. Translation gives CSVDGEGYEQYF.

The chain recombines TRBV4-1 with TRBJ2-3; TRBD2 matches 11 bases. The CDR3 has 16 amino acids. V was clipped by 4 bases and J by 4 bases; unmatched bases: 7. CDR1 and CDR2 (germline): MGHRA, YSYEKL. DNA of the CDR3: TGCGCCAGCAGCCCCCTGGGTAGCGGGGGGGCAGATACGCAGTATTTT. This sequence encodes CASSPLGSGGADTQYF.

Details on this clone: Different DNA sequences within this sample yield the same CDR3. The genes are TRBV10-3 and TRBJ1-5, with D possibly TRBD1 on 6 matching bases. The CDR3 sequence is 13 residues long. Trimming stripped 8 bases from V and 1 base from J, with 9 bases between. CDR1 ENHRY and CDR2 SYGVKD come from the germline V gene. CDR3 protein: CAIRGQSNQPQHF. In DNA form, the CDR3 reads TGTGCCATCCGTGGACAGAGCAATCAGCCCCAGCATTTT.

This chain joins TRBV29-1 and TRBJ1-2; possible D gene TRBD1, 6 bases. CDR3 length equals 13 residues. The V and J ends lost 7 bases and 3 bases respectively, with 15 bases between them. The germline gives CDR1 SQVTM, CDR2 ANQGSEA. The CDR3 sequence is CSGDTLGDYGYTF. Here the CDR3 DNA reads TGCAGCGGGGACACTCTGGGTGACTATGGCTACACCTTC.

The CDR3 spells CATTSLRGGSSYNEQFF. The CDR3 nucleotides are TGTGCCACCACGAGCCTGCGGGGAGGAAGCTCCTACAATGAGCAGTTCTTC. This rearrangement joins TRBV15 to TRBJ2-1, with D tentatively TRBD2 (6 bases). Trimming stripped 7 bases from V and 0 bases from J, with 19 bases between. The CDR3 sequence is 17 residues long. Germline CDR1 LNHNV, CDR2 YYDKDF (reference sequence).

This chain uses TRBV6-5 with TRBJ2-7, with D hard to call. The CDR3 totals 11 residues. Trimming stripped 5 bases from V and 3 bases from J, with 5 bases between. The germline V gene has CDR1 MNHEY and CDR2 SVGAGI. CDR3 sequence reads: CASSLNYEQYF. Here the CDR3 DNA reads TGTGCCAGCAGTCTTAACTACGAGCAGTACTTC.

CDR3 DNA sequence: TGTGCCAGCAGTTTCTACCAGGGGACCGGGGAGCTGTTTTTT. Translation gives CASSFYQGTGELFF. V is TRBV28 and J is TRBJ2-2, with a possible D match to TRBD1 (6 bases). Germline-derived CDR1 and CDR2 are MDHEN and SYDVKM. The CDR3 has 14 residues. Trimming left V 3 bases short and J 5 bases short, with 10 bases between.